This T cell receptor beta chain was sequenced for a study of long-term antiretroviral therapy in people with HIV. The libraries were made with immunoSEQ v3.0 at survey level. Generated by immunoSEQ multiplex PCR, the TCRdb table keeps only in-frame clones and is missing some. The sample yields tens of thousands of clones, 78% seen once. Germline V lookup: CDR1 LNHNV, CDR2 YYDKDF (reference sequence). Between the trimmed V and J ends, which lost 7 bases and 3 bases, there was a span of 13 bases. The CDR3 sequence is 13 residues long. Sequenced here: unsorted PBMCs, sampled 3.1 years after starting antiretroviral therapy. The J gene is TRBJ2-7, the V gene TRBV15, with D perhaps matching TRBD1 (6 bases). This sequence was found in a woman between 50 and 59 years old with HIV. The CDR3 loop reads CATTGHHYYEQYV. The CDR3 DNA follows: TGTGCCACCACGGGACATCACTACTACGAGCAGTACGTC.